A single sample gave rise to the 23 T cell receptor beta chains below, sequenced in a study of blood T cell repertoires in COVID-19 (TCRdb year 2020). Receptor amplification or capture employed the immunoSEQ multiplex PCR assay. The table comes from immuneACCESS by way of TCRdb, which keeps in-frame sequences with V and J called. Part of the clones is missing from these tables; in studies checked, under half for an unresolved V gene and the rest for unknown reasons. The sample table holds 330,000 or so clones, of which 80% to 90% were seen once. The ten top clones hold over 4.5% of the sample. The sequenced material came from PBMCs or T cells enriched from blood (not recorded which). These TCRs come from a man younger than 45 who had recovered from COVID-19.

V usage is TRBV5-3 and J usage is TRBJ1-4; 9 bases match TRBD1. TRBV5-3 is designated an ORF whose function remains uncertain. V was clipped by 4 bases and J by 8 bases; unmatched bases: 9. The CDR3 sequence is 15 residues long. CDR3 protein: CARSAKTGGREKLFF. The CDR3 DNA is TGTGCCAGAAGCGCTAAAACAGGGGGCAGGGAAAAACTGTTTTTT.

The V and J genes are TRBV5-4 and TRBJ1-4; D possibly corresponds to TRBD1 (5 bases). The CDR3 is 14 amino acids. With 0 bases removed from V and 6 bases from J, the gap between germline ends came to 9 bases. Germline V gives CDR1 SGHNT, CDR2 YYREEE (reference sequence). For the CDR3, the DNA is TGTGCCAGCAGCTTGGCAGGGTATGATGAAAAACTGTTTTTT. Residues: CASSLAGYDEKLFF.

This sequence joins TRBV4-1 and TRBJ1-4, with TRBD1 as a possible D gene (6 bases). The CDR3 has 16 amino acids. Trimming stripped 3 bases from V and 5 bases from J, with 16 bases between. Germline loops: CDR1 MGHRA, CDR2 YSYEKL. CDR3 sequence reads: CASSQSNRAFNEKLFF. DNA of the CDR3: TGCGCCAGCAGCCAGTCAAACAGGGCGTTCAATGAAAAACTGTTTTTT.

CDR3 in amino acids: CASSGGTGELFF. The DNA of the CDR3 is TGTGCCAGCAGTGGAGGGACCGGGGAGCTGTTTTTT. The V and J genes are TRBV12-3 or TRBV12-4 and TRBJ2-2; D perhaps matches TRBD2 (6 bases). The V end lost 5 bases, the J end lost 5 bases, and 6 bases lay between the germline ends. The CDR3 is 12 amino acids.

This chain connects TRBV27 to TRBJ2-5; 13 nucleotides match TRBD2. Germline values: CDR1 MNHEY, CDR2 SMNVEV (reference sequence). The V segment lost 5 bases and the J segment 5 bases; nucleotides outside the gene matches: 5. The CDR3 sequence is 15 residues long. The DNA for the CDR3 is TGTGCCAGCAGTCCGACTAGCGGGGGGCGGGAGACCCAGTACTTC. It specifies CASSPTSGGRETQYF.

This chain joins TRBV2 and TRBJ1-4, with 10 nucleotides matching TRBD1. Germline trimming cut 4 bases from V and 4 bases from J; bases unmatched to any gene: 3. The CDR3 is 15 amino acids. Looked up from germline, CDR1 is SNHLY and CDR2 is FYNNEI. CDR3 protein: CASSGQGANNEKLFF. CDR3 DNA sequence: TGTGCCAGCAGTGGACAGGGGGCCAATAATGAAAAACTGTTTTTT.

The chain uses TRBV2 and TRBJ2-4; 9 nucleotides match TRBD2. There are 17 residues in the CDR3. The germline gives CDR1 SNHLY, CDR2 FYNNEI. V was pared by 6 bases and J by 3 bases, with 12 bases of the junction left unmatched. The CDR3 loop is CASRGGSTSGYKNIQYF. As DNA, the CDR3 is TGTGCCAGCAGGGGGGGCTCGACTAGCGGTTACAAAAACATTCAGTACTTC.

This clone was seen only once. The rearrangement joins TRBV5-5 to TRBJ2-1; TRBD2 matches at 14 bases. The J segment lost 4 bases and the V segment lost 4 bases, leaving 4 bases of the junction unmatched. The CDR3 loop spans 16 amino acids. CDR1 and CDR2 (germline): SGHKS, YYEKEE (reference sequence). CDR3 in amino acids: CASSLGLAGVYNEQFF. The DNA for the CDR3 is TGTGCCAGCAGCCTGGGACTAGCGGGGGTATACAATGAGCAGTTCTTC.

The CDR3 is CASSQDRQRETQYF. CDR3 nucleotides: TGTGCCAGCAGCCAAGATAGACAGAGGGAGACCCAGTACTTC. The V gene is TRBV3-1 (or the pseudogene TRBV3-2), the J gene TRBJ2-5; possibly TRBD1 for D (5 bases). The CDR3 sequence is 14 residues long. The germline V and J ends were trimmed by 0 bases and 5 bases, with 10 bases remaining between them. Germline V CDR1 and CDR2: LGHDT, YNNKEL (reference sequence).

V is TRBV6-5 and J is TRBJ2-7, with TRBD1 matching 10 bases. Trimming took 6 bases from V and 2 from J; bases not matched to a gene: 4. Germline V gene data show CDR1 as MNHEY and CDR2 as SVGAGI. CDR3 length: 14 amino acids. CDR3 bases: TGTGCCAGCAGGGGGGGACAGGGGACCTACGAGCAGTACTTC. Protein: CASRGGQGTYEQYF.

J is TRBJ1-5 and V is TRBV27; D unclear. The germline gives CDR1 MNHEY, CDR2 SMNVEV (reference sequence). The CDR3 has 16 amino acids. V was trimmed by 8 bases and J by 5 bases, leaving 22 bases between them. The CDR3 sequence is CASSNYGGAPDQPQHF. DNA of the CDR3: TGTGCCAGCTCTAATTATGGCGGAGCGCCCGATCAGCCCCAGCATTTT.

The chain has TRBV9 and TRBJ1-3, with D hard to call. CDR1 SGDLS and CDR2 YYNGEE come from the germline V gene. The CDR3 is made up of 16 amino acids. V lost 0 bases, J lost 0 bases, and 10 bases lay in between. The CDR3 DNA follows: TGTGCCAGCAGCGTAGCTCGAGGTTACTCTGGAAACACCATATATTTT. This encodes CASSVARGYSGNTIYF.

The rearrangement uses TRBV7-3 and TRBJ1-1, with D perhaps matching TRBD1 (6 bases). This CDR3 is built from 12 residues. Per germline, CDR1 SGHTA and CDR2 FQGTGA. Trimming stripped 5 bases from V and 6 bases from J, with 10 bases between. CDR3 nucleotides: TGTGCCAGCAGCGTAGGGGGATCTGAAGCTTTCTTT. The encoded protein is CASSVGGSEAFF.

The chain uses TRBV2 and TRBJ2-1; 9 nucleotides line up with TRBD1. The V segment lost 8 bases and the J segment 7 bases; nucleotides outside the gene matches: 6. CDR1 SNHLY and CDR2 FYNNEI come from the germline V gene. The CDR3 totals 13 residues. The CDR3 protein is CASRDRVVNEQFF. CDR3 coding DNA: TGTGCCAGCCGGGACAGGGTGGTGAATGAGCAGTTCTTC.

The rearrangement links TRBV30 to TRBJ1-1; D is unclear. V dropped 0 bases and J dropped 0 bases, with 17 bases sitting between them. The CDR3 is made up of 17 amino acids. Germline CDR1 reads GTSNPN; CDR2 reads SVGIG (reference sequence). The CDR3 DNA reads as TGTGCCTGGAGTGTGGTCGAGCTGAGGAATATGAACACTGAAGCTTTCTTT. Protein product: CAWSVVELRNMNTEAFF.

V is TRBV2 and J is TRBJ1-1; D is unresolved. The CDR3 extends over 13 amino acids. Germline V gene lookup returns CDR1 SNHLY and CDR2 FYNNEI. CDR3: CAWSGRMNTEAFF. The DNA of the CDR3 is TGTGCTTGGAGCGGCCGTATGAACACTGAAGCTTTCTTT.

The chain uses TRBV5-4 and TRBJ1-2; possible D gene TRBD1, 6 bases. CDR1 SGHNT and CDR2 YYREEE come from the germline V gene (reference sequence). This CDR3 is built from 15 residues. The V gene lost 1 base and the J gene lost 4 bases, with 14 bases spanning the gap. The CDR3 is CASSLFNRDVYGYTF. The DNA of the CDR3 is TGTGCCAGCAGCTTGTTTAACAGGGATGTCTATGGCTACACCTTC.

This clone was seen more than once but under ten times. The gene calls are TRBV7-3 and TRBJ1-2, with 9 bases lining up with TRBD1. V was clipped by 5 bases and J by 3 bases; unmatched bases: 7. The length of the CDR3 is 15 residues. Looked up from germline, CDR1 is SGHTA and CDR2 is FQGTGA. Here the CDR3 DNA reads TGTGCCAGCAGCCGTACAGGGGGCGCAGACTATGGCTACACCTTC. Translated: CASSRTGGADYGYTF. The variable domain in full, completed from reference TRBV7-3 and TRBJ1-2, reads GAGVSQTPSNKVTEKGKYVELRCDPISGHTALYWYRQSLGQGPEFLIYFQGTGAADDSGLPNDRFFAVRPEGSVSTLKIQRTERGDSAVYLCASSRTGGADYGYTFGSGTRLTVV.

The chain links TRBV3-1 (or the pseudogene TRBV3-2) to TRBJ1-6; unclear D gene. The CDR3 loop spans 15 amino acids. V was clipped by 4 bases and J by 10 bases, with 17 bases between them. Germline V gene lookup returns CDR1 LGHDT and CDR2 YNNKEL (reference sequence). The DNA for the CDR3 is TGTGCCAGCAGCCGCGAGCGGGCTTGGAACTCACCCCTCCACTTT. It codes for CASSRERAWNSPLHF.

The V gene is TRBV12-2, the J gene TRBJ2-7; no check of the table's D call, TRBD2, against the DNA was made. TRBV12-2 represents a pseudogene. The CDR3 is made up of 15 amino acids. CDR3 bases: TGTGCAAGTCGCTTTACTCGGGGCATAGGAGGGGAGCAGTACTTC. This encodes CASRFTRGIGGEQYF.

The rearrangement uses TRBV5-1 and TRBJ2-7, with 7 bases lining up with TRBD2. The CDR3 length is 14 residues. The germline CDR1 and CDR2 sequences are SGHRS and YFSETQ. Trimming removed 4 bases from V and 4 bases from J; junction bases left unmatched: 8. The CDR3 DNA is TGCGCCAGCAGCCGGGGGGACCGAACATACGAGCAGTACTTC. Translating gives CASSRGDRTYEQYF.

This clone was picked up one time. The chain couples TRBV9 to TRBJ2-1; 7 bases agree with TRBD1. The CDR3 runs 17 residues. Trimming at V came to 2 bases and at J to 4 bases, leaving 12 bases not matched to a gene. The germline V gene has CDR1 SGDLS and CDR2 YYNGEE. CDR3 bases: TGTGCCAGCAGCGTTGGAACAGGGGTCTCCCCTTACAATGAGCAGTTCTTC. It is translated as CASSVGTGVSPYNEQFF.

This clone was observed once. V and J are TRBV10-3 and TRBJ2-7; TRBD1 might be the D (5 bases). Trimming cost V 0 bases and J 3 bases, with 15 bases left between them. Germline assignment: CDR1 ENHRY and CDR2 SYGVKD. The CDR3 length is 16 residues. This chain's CDR3 is CAISESKVKGIYEQYF. CDR3 bases: TGTGCCATCAGTGAGTCGAAGGTGAAGGGGATCTACGAGCAGTACTTC.